This T cell receptor (beta chain) is from a study of blood T cell repertoires in COVID-19. Study-level background: Sample material is recorded as cDNA or gDNA derived from T cells, B-cell-depleted T cells, or PBMCs.

Only in-frame clones appear in the TCRdb table, and some are missing; sequencing was by immunoSEQ multiplex PCR. Here the sample spans about 160,000 clones, over 75% being singletons. The CDR3 is made up of 17 amino acids. V lost 0 bases to trimming and J lost 0 bases, with 13 bases between them. The germline V gene encodes CDR1 MNHNS and CDR2 SASEGT. This TCR came from a man in his 60s with active or convalescent COVID-19. The rearrangement joins TRBV6-1 to TRBJ2-3; D ambiguous. The specimen sequenced was peripheral blood. DNA for the CDR3: TGTGCCAGCAGTGAAGCGAGTCTGGGCCCTAGCACAGATACGCAGTATTTT. Its translation is CASSEASLGPSTDTQYF.